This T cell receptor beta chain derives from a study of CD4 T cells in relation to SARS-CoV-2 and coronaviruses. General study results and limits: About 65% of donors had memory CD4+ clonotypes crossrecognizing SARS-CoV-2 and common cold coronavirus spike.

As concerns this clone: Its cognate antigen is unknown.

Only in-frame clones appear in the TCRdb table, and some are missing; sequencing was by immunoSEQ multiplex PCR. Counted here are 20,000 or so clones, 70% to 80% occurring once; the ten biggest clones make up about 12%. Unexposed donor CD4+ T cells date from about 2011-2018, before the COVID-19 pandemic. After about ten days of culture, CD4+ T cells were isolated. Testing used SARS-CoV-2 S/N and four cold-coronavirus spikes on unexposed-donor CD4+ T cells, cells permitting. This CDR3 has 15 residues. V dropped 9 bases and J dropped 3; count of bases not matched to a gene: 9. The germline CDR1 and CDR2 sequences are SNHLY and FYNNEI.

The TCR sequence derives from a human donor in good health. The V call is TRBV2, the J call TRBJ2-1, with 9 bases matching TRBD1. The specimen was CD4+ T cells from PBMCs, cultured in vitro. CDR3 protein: CARQDRGNYYNEQFF. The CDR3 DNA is TGTGCCAGACAGGACAGGGGAAACTACTACAATGAGCAGTTCTTC. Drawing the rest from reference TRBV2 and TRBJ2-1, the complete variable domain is EPEVTQTPSHQVTQMGQEVILRCVPISNHLYFYWYRQILGQKVEFLVSFYNNEISEKSEIFDDQFSVERPDGSNFTLKIRSTKLEDSAMYFCARQDRGNYYNEQFFGPGTRLTVL.